One and the same sample provided the 22 T cell receptor beta chains below, sequenced in a study of T cells in Graves' hyperthyroidism and ophthalmopathy. RNA transcripts served as the template for amplifying TCR beta CDR3 regions. Carried out on the TCR CDR3, a first-round RT-PCR used the HTBI primer set. TCRdb processed the multiplex PCR reads anew with MiXCR; each CDR3 protein has one entry. The data contain under 700,000 distinct CDR3 sequences, 40% to 55% of them singletons. The sequencing input was peripheral blood or thyroid tissue (not recorded which). These receptors all stem from a woman between 18 and 29 years old with Graves' hyperthyroidism.

This clonotype was recorded at least ten times. The gene calls are TRBV7-9 and TRBJ1-4; D is ambiguous. Germline CDR1 SEHNR, CDR2 FQNEAQ (reference sequence). The CDR3 spans 13 residues. V lost 5 bases and J lost 6, with 10 bases in between. The CDR3 sequence: CASSLGIDEKLFF. In DNA, the CDR3 is TGTGCCAGCAGCCTGGGGATCGATGAAAAACTGTTTTTT.

This clonotype was seen more than once but under ten times. This chain links TRBV7-9 with TRBJ2-7, with D perhaps TRBD2 (6 bases). The V and J ends lost 4 bases and 3 bases respectively, with 10 bases between them. Germline lookup yields CDR1 SEHNR and CDR2 FQNEAQ (reference sequence). The CDR3 has 13 residues. The CDR3: CASSYGTFYEQYF. The CDR3 DNA reads TGTGCCAGCAGCTACGGGACTTTCTACGAGCAGTACTTC. The full variable domain, its missing parts supplied by reference TRBV7-9 and TRBJ2-7, is DTGVSQNPRHKITKRGQNVTFRCDPISEHNRLYWYRQTLGQGPEFLTYFQNEAQLEKSRLLSDRFSAERPKGSFSTLEIQRTEQGDSAMYLCASSYGTFYEQYFGPGTRLTVT.

This clonotype was counted at least ten times. The CDR3 protein is CASSLADRLNTEAFF. CDR3 coding DNA: TGTGCCAGCAGCCTGGCGGATAGGCTGAACACTGAAGCTTTCTTT. The V and J genes are TRBV7-9 and TRBJ1-1; D ambiguous. This CDR3 comprises 15 residues. V was clipped by 5 bases and J by 0 bases, with 13 bases between them. Germline V lookup: CDR1 SEHNR, CDR2 FQNEAQ (reference sequence).

The CDR3 region has the DNA TGCAGCGTTGACGGAAGCTCTGGGGCCAACGTCCTGACTTTC. Amino acid sequence: CSVDGSSGANVLTF. J is TRBJ2-6 and V is TRBV29-1; D not resolved. The CDR3 extends over 14 amino acids. Per the germline V gene, CDR1 is SQVTM and CDR2 is ANQGSEA. V lost 3 bases to trimming and J lost 0 bases, with 6 bases between them.

In regard to this clonotype: A much larger clone lies one base from this, so it may be a read error. The chain links TRBV25-1 to TRBJ2-5; D possibly uses TRBD1 or TRBD2 (5 bases each). V was cut by 6 bases and J by 9 bases, with 23 bases left in between. The CDR3 length is 15 residues. Germline V lookup: CDR1 MGHDK, CDR2 SYGVNS. The CDR3: CASSLRDGLAEAQYF. In nucleotides, the CDR3 is TGTGCCAGCAGCCTTAGGGACGGCCTCGCGGAGGCCCAGTACTTC.

The chain couples TRBV29-1 to TRBJ1-1; the D is unclear. Per the germline V gene, CDR1 is SQVTM and CDR2 is ANQGSEA. CDR3 length equals 12 residues. V lost 7 bases to trimming and J lost 5 bases, with 14 bases between them. Here the CDR3 reads CSDRWTQTEAFF. The CDR3 nucleotides read TGCAGCGATAGGTGGACGCAGACTGAAGCTTTCTTT.

The rearrangement uses TRBV20-1 and TRBJ2-7; a weak D match, TRBD2 (6 bases). V was trimmed by 1 base and J by 3 bases, leaving 13 bases between them. Germline V gene data show CDR1 as DFQATT and CDR2 as SNEGSKA (reference sequence). The CDR3 is 14 amino acids. Here the CDR3 reads CSARAPSDLYEQYF. The CDR3 DNA reads as TGCAGTGCTAGAGCCCCTAGCGATCTCTACGAGCAGTACTTC.

This clonotype was detected once. The chain has TRBV12-3 or TRBV12-4 and TRBJ1-5, with D unresolved. The CDR3 extends over 12 amino acids. CDR3 DNA: TGTGCTAGTGGTTTGGACGCCGGGCCCCAGCATTTT. It specifies CASGLDAGPQHF.

There are many counts of this clonotype. This chain connects TRBV10-3 to TRBJ2-7, with D perhaps matching TRBD2 (6 bases). V shed 4 bases and J shed 5 bases, with 18 bases lying between them. Looked up from germline, CDR1 is ENHRY and CDR2 is SYGVKD. The CDR3 runs to 15 residues. The CDR3 DNA is TGTGCCATCAGTGTGGGCGAGCGGAGGGGTCACGAGCAGTACTTC. It is translated as CAISVGERRGHEQYF.

This clonotype was counted ten times or more. J is TRBJ1-4 and V is TRBV25-1; D call uncertain. Germline V gene data show CDR1 as MGHDK and CDR2 as SYGVNS. V gave up 5 bases and J gave up 3 bases, with 10 bases separating them. The CDR3 consists of 14 residues. DNA of the CDR3: TGTGCCAGCAGTTCTCGGATGGCTAATGAAAAACTGTTTTTT. This encodes CASSSRMANEKLFF.

The genes are TRBV20-1 and TRBJ1-5; perhaps TRBD1 as D (5 bases). The CDR3 length is 16 residues. V lost 0 bases and J lost 0, with 12 bases in between. Germline CDR1 reads DFQATT; CDR2 reads SNEGSKA (reference sequence). The CDR3 bases are TGCAGTGCTAGAGATTCCCAGGGCCATAGCAATCAGCCCCAGCATTTT. Amino acids: CSARDSQGHSNQPQHF.

The J gene is TRBJ1-1, the V gene TRBV7-2, with D possibly being TRBD1 (5 bases). V was cut by 3 bases and J by 3 bases, with 11 bases left in between. The CDR3 sequence is 14 residues long. Germline V gives CDR1 SGHTA, CDR2 FQGNSA. CDR3: CASSLKGPDTEAFF. CDR3 in DNA: TGTGCCAGCAGCTTGAAGGGGCCCGACACTGAAGCTTTCTTT.

This clonotype was counted a few times. The DNA for the CDR3 is TGTGCCAGCAGTTACCTGAGACCCGGGGAGTACGAGCAGTACTTC. Translated, it gives CASSYLRPGEYEQYF. This chain connects TRBV7-8 to TRBJ2-7; D is perhaps TRBD2 (5 bases). Trimming pared 6 bases from V and 4 bases from J, leaving 19 bases between. The CDR3 has 15 amino acids. Germline CDR1 reads SGHVS; CDR2 reads FQNEAQ. Full variable domain (outside the CDR3, taken from reference TRBV7-8 and TRBJ2-7): GAGVSQSPRYKVAKRGQDVALRCDPISGHVSLFWYQQALGQGPEFLTYFQNEAQLDKSGLPSDRFFAERPEGSVSTLKIQRTQQEDSAVYLCASSYLRPGEYEQYFGPGTRLTVT.

V and J are TRBV10-3 and TRBJ2-6; no definite D call. Between the trimmed V and J ends, which lost 3 bases and 3 bases, there was a span of 6 bases. The germline gives CDR1 ENHRY, CDR2 SYGVKD. This CDR3 spans 14 amino acids. CDR3 nucleotide sequence: TGTGCCATCAGTGAAGTAGGTGGGGCCAACGTCCTGACTTTC. Protein product: CAISEVGGANVLTF.

The genes are TRBV7-9 and TRBJ2-1; D remains ambiguous. The V end lost 1 base, the J end lost 5 bases, and 3 bases lay between the germline ends. The CDR3 runs 12 residues. The V gene's germline CDR1 is SEHNR and CDR2 FQNEAQ (reference sequence). The CDR3 nucleotides are TGTGCCAGCAGCTTAGTTAACAATGAGCAGTTCTTC. This translates into CASSLVNNEQFF.

The chain recombines TRBV7-2 with TRBJ2-7, with D perhaps assigned TRBD1 or TRBD2 (6 bases each). Germline loops: CDR1 SGHTA, CDR2 FQGNSA. The V gene lost 1 base and the J gene lost 5 bases, with 18 bases spanning the gap. This CDR3 has 16 residues. The DNA of the CDR3 is TGTGCCAGCAGCTTAGGAGGGGGGACACCCAGGGACGAGCAGTACTTC. This sequence encodes CASSLGGGTPRDEQYF.

The chain employs TRBV24-1 and TRBJ2-3; 7 nucleotides line up with TRBD2. The V gene end was trimmed by 3 bases and the J gene end by 4 bases; junction bases not matched to a gene: 6. In germline, CDR1 is KGHDR, CDR2 SFDVKD. The CDR3 contains 15 residues. The CDR3 is CATSDTRELADTQYF. The CDR3 coding sequence is TGTGCCACCAGTGATACGCGGGAGCTGGCAGATACGCAGTATTTT.

This clonotype was found many times. V is TRBV7-9 and J is TRBJ2-7; D is tentatively TRBD1 or TRBD2 (5 bases each). The V gene lost 6 bases and the J gene lost 5 bases, with 14 bases spanning the gap. CDR3 size: 13 residues. The V gene's germline CDR1 is SEHNR and CDR2 FQNEAQ (reference sequence). The CDR3 DNA reads as TGTGCCAGCAGTCGGGACCCAAGTGACGAGCAGTACTTC. Protein product: CASSRDPSDEQYF.

This chain connects TRBV15 to TRBJ1-5, with 9 nucleotides matching TRBD1. This CDR3 is built from 15 residues. Germline loops: CDR1 LNHNV, CDR2 YYDKDF (reference sequence). J was trimmed by 4 bases and V by 5 bases; bases with no gene match: 6. The CDR3 DNA follows: TGTGCCACCAGCGTCGGGACAGGGCGAAATCAGCCCCAGCATTTT. Translation gives CATSVGTGRNQPQHF.

This chain links TRBV25-1 with TRBJ1-2; 8 positions match TRBD1. CDR3 length: 14 residues. J was trimmed by 2 bases and V by 8 bases; bases with no gene match: 7. CDR1 MGHDK and CDR2 SYGVNS come from the germline V gene. The CDR3 bases are TGTGCCAGCCGAACAGGGGGTTGGAACTATGGCTACACCTTC. Amino acids: CASRTGGWNYGYTF.

The V and J genes are TRBV25-1 and TRBJ1-5; unclear D gene. Per the germline V gene, CDR1 is MGHDK and CDR2 is SYGVNS. CDR3 length: 16 amino acids. V lost 6 bases, J lost 1 base, and 16 bases lay in between. CDR3 sequence reads: CASSPSVIQSNQPQHF. DNA of the CDR3: TGTGCCAGCAGCCCAAGTGTGATTCAGAGCAATCAGCCCCAGCATTTT.

The sample holds one count of this clonotype. This chain connects TRBV10-1 to TRBJ2-7; D is uncertain. The V gene's germline CDR1 is WNHNN and CDR2 SYGVQD (reference sequence). The CDR3 is 14 residues long. V was trimmed by 5 bases and J by 2 bases, leaving 13 bases between them. The CDR3 reads CASSSSRPAYEQYF. For the CDR3, the DNA is TGCGCCAGCAGTTCCTCCAGGCCAGCCTACGAGCAGTACTTC.